Below, 27 T cell receptor beta chains from the same sample are listed, as sequenced in a study of CD8 T cells in Susac syndrome. With random hexamers, 0.5 to 1 ug RNA was reverse transcribed. In TCRdb, the immunoSEQ multiplex PCR reads were re-called with MiXCR into one record per CDR3 protein. The data contain roughly 200,000 distinct CDR3 sequences, 90% to 95% of them singletons. Sequencing input: CD4+ T cells from PBMCs. The receptor set was obtained from a human donor with Susac syndrome.

The rearrangement joins TRBV28 to TRBJ1-1, with 8 bases matching TRBD1. The CDR3 runs 15 residues. The trim removed 1 base at V and 4 bases at J, leaving 5 bases unmatched. The germline V gene encodes CDR1 MDHEN and CDR2 SYDVKM. CDR3 region: CASSLLTGTGTEAFF. The CDR3 DNA sequence: TGTGCCAGCAGTTTATTGACAGGGACAGGCACTGAAGCTTTCTTT.

The chain is built from TRBV3-1 and TRBJ2-5; 13 nucleotides match TRBD2. CDR1 is LGHDT, CDR2 YNNKEL, per germline (reference sequence). V was clipped by 4 bases and J by 3 bases; unmatched bases: 2. This CDR3 comprises 15 residues. The CDR3 DNA reads as TGTGCCAGCAGCCTCGGGACTAGCGGGGAAGAGACCCAGTACTTC. Protein product: CASSLGTSGEETQYF.

The chain recombines TRBV29-1 with TRBJ1-1, with 7 bases identical to TRBD1. Germline V CDR1 and CDR2: SQVTM, ANQGSEA. This CDR3 comprises 12 residues. V lost 7 bases and J lost 2; bases outside the gene matches: 4. Here the CDR3 DNA reads TGCAGCGGGGGACAGCTTAACACTGAAGCTTTCTTT. The encoded protein is CSGGQLNTEAFF.

The chain links TRBV3-1 to TRBJ1-5; 8 nucleotides match TRBD1. CDR3 length equals 15 residues. Germline V CDR1 and CDR2: LGHDT, YNNKEL (reference sequence). The trim removed 4 bases at V and 2 bases at J, leaving 4 bases unmatched. CDR3 region: CASSLGTGRNQPQHF. The CDR3 nucleotides are TGTGCCAGCAGCCTAGGGACAGGCCGCAATCAGCCCCAGCATTTT.

CDR3 region: CSAPGTRGYNEQFF. The CDR3 DNA reads TGCAGTGCTCCCGGGACTAGAGGCTACAATGAGCAGTTCTTC. The genes are TRBV20-1 and TRBJ2-1, with TRBD2 matching 8 bases. The CDR3 covers 14 residues. The J segment lost 3 bases and the V segment lost 5 bases, leaving 6 bases of the junction unmatched. Germline CDR1 is DFQATT and CDR2 is SNEGSKA (reference sequence).

The genes are TRBV13 and TRBJ2-7; tentatively, D is TRBD2 (7 bases). The germline V gene encodes CDR1 PRHDT and CDR2 FYEKMQ (reference sequence). This CDR3 comprises 15 residues. With 6 bases removed from V and 0 bases from J, the gap between germline ends came to 15 bases. The CDR3 DNA follows: TGTGCCAGCAGTAAGGGAGGGGGGACCTCCTACGAGCAGTACTTC. This translates into CASSKGGGTSYEQYF. Using reference TRBV13 and TRBJ2-7 for the parts outside the CDR3, the full variable domain is AAGVIQSPRHLIKEKRETATLKCYPIPRHDTVYWYQQGPGQDPQFLISFYEKMQSDKGSIPDRFSAQQFSDYHSELNMSSLELGDSALYFCASSKGGGTSYEQYFGPGTRLTVT.

V is TRBV5-1 and J is TRBJ2-5, with D unclear. This CDR3 has 15 amino acids. Trimming took off 0 bases at V and 0 bases at J, with 9 bases between the two ends. In germline, CDR1 is SGHRS, CDR2 YFSETQ. This CDR3 is CASSLDDGYQETQYF. The CDR3 DNA sequence: TGCGCCAGCAGCTTGGACGACGGGTACCAAGAGACCCAGTACTTC.

The V and J genes are TRBV4-1 and TRBJ1-2, with a weak D call TRBD1 (5 bases). The CDR3 contains 15 residues. The germline V gene encodes CDR1 MGHRA and CDR2 YSYEKL. Trimming took off 0 bases at V and 9 bases at J, with 17 bases between the two ends. CDR3 in DNA: TGCGCCAGCAGCCAAGACGATCGACCGGGACGGAGCTACACCTTC. Its protein is CASSQDDRPGRSYTF.

The rearrangement uses TRBV28 and TRBJ1-2, with D unresolved. The CDR3 is made up of 12 amino acids. CDR1 MDHEN and CDR2 SYDVKM come from the germline V gene. The ends were cut back, 3 bases at V and 0 bases at J, with 2 bases in the middle. The CDR3 DNA reads as TGTGCCAGCAGTTTTTCTAACTATGGCTACACCTTC. It yields the protein CASSFSNYGYTF.

The V and J genes are TRBV5-1 and TRBJ2-2, with 13 bases that match TRBD2. With V trimmed by 4 bases and J by 1 base, 4 bases remained unmatched. The CDR3 length is 17 residues. Germline V lookup: CDR1 SGHRS, CDR2 YFSETQ. This chain's CDR3 is CASSGGTSGKNTGELFF. CDR3 nucleotide sequence: TGCGCCAGCAGCGGGGGGACTAGCGGGAAGAACACCGGGGAGCTGTTTTTT.

This chain joins TRBV3-1 and TRBJ1-1; possibly TRBD1 for D (6 bases). Germline CDR1 is LGHDT and CDR2 is YNNKEL (reference sequence). V lost 1 base and J 7 bases, leaving 10 bases between the germline ends. The CDR3 runs 13 residues. This CDR3 is CASSQAGADEAFF. As DNA, the CDR3 is TGTGCCAGCAGCCAAGCAGGGGCCGATGAAGCTTTCTTT.

This CDR3 is CASSFLRDTTYEQYF. The CDR3 DNA reads TGCGCCAGCAGCTTTTTACGGGACACCACCTACGAGCAGTACTTC. V usage is TRBV5-1 and J usage is TRBJ2-7, with D tentatively TRBD1 (6 bases). The CDR3 length is 15 residues. With 2 bases removed from V and 2 bases from J, the gap between germline ends came to 14 bases. Per the germline V gene, CDR1 is SGHRS and CDR2 is YFSETQ.

The chain recombines TRBV2 with TRBJ2-1; 10 bases match TRBD2. Germline V gene sequence: CDR1 SNHLY, CDR2 FYNNEI. V shed 6 bases, J shed 4 bases, and the junction held 3 bases outside the gene matches. The CDR3 totals 14 residues. CDR3 coding DNA: TGTGCCAGCAGGCCACTAGCGGGGTACAATGAGCAGTTCTTC. Residues: CASRPLAGYNEQFF. Looking up the rest from reference TRBV2 and TRBJ2-1 gives the full variable domain: EPEVTQTPSHQVTQMGQEVILRCVPISNHLYFYWYRQILGQKVEFLVSFYNNEISEKSEIFDDQFSVERPDGSNFTLKIRSTKLEDSAMYFCASRPLAGYNEQFFGPGTRLTVL.

The chain employs TRBV7-3 and TRBJ2-3; D remains unclear. The CDR3 is 13 amino acids. Trimming took 5 bases from V and 2 from J, leaving 8 bases between them. Germline V lookup: CDR1 SGHTA, CDR2 FQGTGA. CDR3 loop: CASSQEPTDTQYF. The CDR3 region has the DNA TGTGCCAGCAGCCAGGAACCCACAGATACGCAGTATTTT. The whole variable domain, remainder taken from reference TRBV7-3 and TRBJ2-3, is GAGVSQTPSNKVTEKGKYVELRCDPISGHTALYWYRQSLGQGPEFLIYFQGTGAADDSGLPNDRFFAVRPEGSVSTLKIQRTERGDSAVYLCASSQEPTDTQYFGPGTRLTVL.

This chain joins TRBV18 and TRBJ2-7; D is perhaps TRBD2 (7 bases). Germline assignment: CDR1 KGHSH and CDR2 LQKENI. The CDR3 totals 15 residues. Trimming pared 2 bases from V and 4 bases from J, leaving 15 bases between. The CDR3 sequence: CASSPDAQGLYEQYF. CDR3 DNA sequence: TGTGCCAGCTCACCAGACGCACAGGGACTATACGAGCAGTACTTC.

The rearrangement joins TRBV2 to TRBJ2-3; perhaps D is TRBD1 or TRBD2 (6 bases each). The CDR3 spans 15 residues. CDR1 and CDR2 (germline): SNHLY, FYNNEI. Trimming shortened V by 5 bases and J by 2 bases, and 14 bases separated the two germline ends. The CDR3 bases are TGTGCCAGCAGTTATGACAGGACTAACACAGATACGCAGTATTTT. Amino acid sequence: CASSYDRTNTDTQYF.

The V call is TRBV20-1, the J call TRBJ2-7; 14 nucleotides match TRBD2. Germline assignment: CDR1 DFQATT and CDR2 SNEGSKA (reference sequence). CDR3 length: 15 residues. The trim removed 5 bases at V and 5 bases at J, leaving 8 bases unmatched. In nucleotides, the CDR3 is TGCAGTGCTGAACCCGGGACTAGCGGGAGCCACGAGCAGTACTTC. This sequence encodes CSAEPGTSGSHEQYF.

The genes are TRBV19 and TRBJ1-5, with 9 positions matching TRBD1. Germline CDR1 and CDR2: LNHDA and SQIVND (reference sequence). The CDR3 length is 18 residues. J gave up 1 base and V 5 bases, and 12 bases lay outside the gene matches. CDR3 residues: CASSFRDRATLSNQPQHF. DNA of the CDR3: TGTGCCAGTAGTTTCCGGGACAGGGCCACATTAAGCAATCAGCCCCAGCATTTT.

The chain uses TRBV9 and TRBJ1-1; weak D call: TRBD1 (6 bases). The CDR3 has 14 amino acids. Germline values: CDR1 SGDLS, CDR2 YYNGEE. Trimming cost V 4 bases and J 4 bases, with 14 bases left between them. In DNA, the CDR3 is TGTGCCAGCAGCTTTTCCGGGACATCCACTGAAGCTTTCTTT. Its protein product is CASSFSGTSTEAFF.

The chain is built from TRBV6-5 and TRBJ2-7, with 11 bases fitting TRBD1. The CDR3 has 13 residues. Trimming removed 11 bases from V and 7 bases from J; junction bases left unmatched: 10. Looked up from germline, CDR1 is MNHEY and CDR2 is SVGAGI. CDR3 protein: CAGLPGQGGEQYF. CDR3 bases: TGTGCCGGCCTGCCGGGACAGGGGGGGGAGCAGTACTTC.

CDR3 residues: CASSGGQTEAFF. In DNA, the CDR3 is TGTGCCAGCTCAGGCGGACAGACTGAAGCTTTCTTT. This sequence joins TRBV18 and TRBJ1-1; a possible D gene is TRBD1 (6 bases). Germline loops: CDR1 KGHSH, CDR2 LQKENI. With 5 bases removed from V and 5 bases from J, the gap between germline ends came to 9 bases. The CDR3 spans 12 residues. The full variable domain, rest sourced from reference TRBV18 and TRBJ1-1, is NAGVMQNPRHLVRRRGQEARLRCSPMKGHSHVYWYRQLPEEGLKFMVYLQKENIIDESGMPKERFSAEFPKEGPSILRIQQVVRGDSAAYFCASSGGQTEAFFGQGTRLTVV.

V is TRBV5-1 and J is TRBJ2-7; tentatively, D is TRBD1 (6 bases). Trimming removed 0 bases from V and 5 bases from J, with 9 bases in between. Germline assignment: CDR1 SGHRS and CDR2 YFSETQ. This CDR3 contains 13 residues. The CDR3 loop reads CASSLEGDHEQYF. The DNA of the CDR3 is TGCGCCAGCAGCTTGGAGGGGGACCACGAGCAGTACTTC.

This chain's CDR3 is CASAPGTYNEQFF. As DNA, the CDR3 is TGTGCTAGTGCCCCGGGTACCTACAATGAGCAGTTCTTC. The chain uses TRBV12-5 and TRBJ2-1, with D unresolved. The germline V gene encodes CDR1 LGHNT and CDR2 FRNRAP. The ends were cut back, 7 bases at V and 2 bases at J, with 9 bases in the middle. The CDR3 covers 13 residues.

The sample holds a few counts of this clonotype. The chain links TRBV11-2 to TRBJ1-2; D call uncertain. Germline CDR1 is SGHAT and CDR2 is FQNNGV. The CDR3 has 15 residues. Between the trimmed V and J ends, which lost 0 bases and 0 bases, there was a span of 8 bases. The CDR3: CASSLDPGANYGYTF. The CDR3 nucleotides read TGTGCCAGCAGCTTAGATCCGGGAGCTAACTATGGCTACACCTTC.

The V call is TRBV20-1, the J call TRBJ2-7, with 10 nucleotides matching TRBD2. Per germline, CDR1 DFQATT and CDR2 SNEGSKA (reference sequence). The ends lost 6 bases at V and 5 bases at J; junction bases unmatched: 13. This CDR3 contains 15 residues. CDR3 loop: CSATPAGGPGDEQYF. CDR3 bases: TGCAGTGCCACCCCAGCGGGGGGGCCCGGGGACGAGCAGTACTTC.

This chain joins TRBV20-1 and TRBJ2-1; 7 positions agree with TRBD2. CDR1 is DFQATT and CDR2 is SNEGSKA in the germline V gene (reference sequence). V lost 5 bases, J lost 6 bases, and 25 bases stayed unmatched. CDR3 length: 19 amino acids. Written as DNA, the CDR3 is TGCAGTGCTCCGAAGGCCGGGCGGGGGATAACTACCCAGATCAATGAGCAGTTCTTC. As protein: CSAPKAGRGITTQINEQFF.

CDR3 in DNA: TGTGCCAGCAGCTTAATGGGATCTAGCGGACAAGAGACCCAGTACTTC. Protein: CASSLMGSSGQETQYF. V gene TRBV7-3 combines with J gene TRBJ2-5, with 7 bases matching TRBD2. Germline V gene sequence: CDR1 SGHTA, CDR2 FQGTGA. V gave up 1 base and J gave up 2 bases; unmatched junction bases: 7. The CDR3 runs to 16 residues.